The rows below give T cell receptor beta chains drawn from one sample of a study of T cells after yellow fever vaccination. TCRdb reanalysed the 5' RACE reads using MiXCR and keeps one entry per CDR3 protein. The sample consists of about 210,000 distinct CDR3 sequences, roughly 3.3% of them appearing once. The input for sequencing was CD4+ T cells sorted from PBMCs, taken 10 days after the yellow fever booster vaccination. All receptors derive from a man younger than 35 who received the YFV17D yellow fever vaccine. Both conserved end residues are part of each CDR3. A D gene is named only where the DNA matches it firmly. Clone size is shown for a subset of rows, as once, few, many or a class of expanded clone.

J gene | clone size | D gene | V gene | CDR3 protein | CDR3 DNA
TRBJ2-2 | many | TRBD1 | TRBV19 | CASTPSTGFVGELFF | TGTGCCAGTACCCCCTCGACAGGGTTTGTCGGGGAGCTGTTTTTT
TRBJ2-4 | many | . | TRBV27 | CASRPNDRAKNIQYF | TGTGCCAGCAGACCCAACGACAGGGCCAAAAACATTCAGTACTTC
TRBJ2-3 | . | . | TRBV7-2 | CASRFDLPNTQYF | TGTGCCAGCAGGTTTGACCTCCCAAATACGCAGTATTTT
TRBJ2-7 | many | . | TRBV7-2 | CASSAPGFNSYEQYF | TGTGCCAGCAGCGCTCCGGGTTTCAACTCCTACGAGCAGTACTTC
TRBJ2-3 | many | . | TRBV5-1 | CASSLEAGSTDTQYF | TGCGCCAGCAGCTTGGAGGCGGGGAGCACAGATACGCAGTATTTT
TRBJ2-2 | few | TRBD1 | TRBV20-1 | CSATRTGGSTGELFF | TGCAGTGCAACCAGAACAGGGGGCAGCACCGGGGAGCTGTTTTTT
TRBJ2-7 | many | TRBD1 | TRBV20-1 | CSAISGQGAYEQYF | TGCAGTGCGATCTCCGGACAGGGGGCCTACGAGCAGTACTTC
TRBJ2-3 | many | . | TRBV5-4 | CASSSQHGDRWNF | TGTGCCAGCAGCTCCCAACATGGCGACCGTTGGAATTTT
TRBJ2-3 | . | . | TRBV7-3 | CASSEPFGPERDTQYF | TGTGCCAGCAGCGAACCGTTCGGGCCAGAACGGGATACGCAGTATTTT
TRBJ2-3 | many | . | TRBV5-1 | CASSLDFPGTDTQYF | TGCGCCAGCAGCTTGGATTTCCCAGGCACAGATACGCAGTATTTT
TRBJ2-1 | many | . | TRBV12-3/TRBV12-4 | CASSGTGQFF | TGTGCCAGCAGTGGGACTGGGCAGTTCTTC
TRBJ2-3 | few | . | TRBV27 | CASRSQGPDTQYF | TGTGCCAGCAGATCCCAGGGCCCAGATACGCAGTATTTT
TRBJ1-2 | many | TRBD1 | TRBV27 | CASSRRQGAWGYTF | TGTGCCAGCAGTCGGAGACAGGGGGCGTGGGGCTACACCTTC
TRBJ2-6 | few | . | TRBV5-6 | CASSLGQRGANVLTF | TGTGCCAGCAGCTTGGGACAGAGAGGGGCCAACGTCCTGACTTTC
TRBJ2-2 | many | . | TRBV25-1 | CASSAYLPPGVTTGELFF | TGTGCCAGCAGTGCCTATCTGCCGCCCGGGGTGACCACCGGGGAGCTGTTTTTT
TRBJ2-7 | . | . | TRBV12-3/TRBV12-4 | CASKILGLPEQYF | TGTGCCAGCAAAATTCTAGGCCTGCCCGAGCAGTACTTC
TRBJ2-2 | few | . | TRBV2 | CASSEGFTGELFF | TGTGCCAGCAGTGAAGGCTTCACCGGGGAGCTGTTTTTT
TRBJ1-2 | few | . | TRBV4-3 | CASSQDRTSLYGYTF | TGCGCCAGCAGCCAAGATAGAACATCCCTCTATGGCTACACCTTC